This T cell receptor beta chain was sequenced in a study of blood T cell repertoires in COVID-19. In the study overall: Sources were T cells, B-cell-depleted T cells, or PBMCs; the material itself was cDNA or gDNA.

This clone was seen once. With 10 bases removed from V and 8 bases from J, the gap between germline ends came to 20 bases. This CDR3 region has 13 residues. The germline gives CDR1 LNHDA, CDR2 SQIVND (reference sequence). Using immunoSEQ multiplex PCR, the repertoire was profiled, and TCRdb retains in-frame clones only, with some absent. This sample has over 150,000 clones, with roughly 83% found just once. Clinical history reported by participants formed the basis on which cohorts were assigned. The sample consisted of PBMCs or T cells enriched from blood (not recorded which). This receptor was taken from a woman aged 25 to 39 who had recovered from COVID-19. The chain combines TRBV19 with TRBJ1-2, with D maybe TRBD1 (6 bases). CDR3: CATREGGFGGYTF. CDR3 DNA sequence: TGTGCCACCAGAGAAGGGGGTTTTGGGGGCTACACCTTC.